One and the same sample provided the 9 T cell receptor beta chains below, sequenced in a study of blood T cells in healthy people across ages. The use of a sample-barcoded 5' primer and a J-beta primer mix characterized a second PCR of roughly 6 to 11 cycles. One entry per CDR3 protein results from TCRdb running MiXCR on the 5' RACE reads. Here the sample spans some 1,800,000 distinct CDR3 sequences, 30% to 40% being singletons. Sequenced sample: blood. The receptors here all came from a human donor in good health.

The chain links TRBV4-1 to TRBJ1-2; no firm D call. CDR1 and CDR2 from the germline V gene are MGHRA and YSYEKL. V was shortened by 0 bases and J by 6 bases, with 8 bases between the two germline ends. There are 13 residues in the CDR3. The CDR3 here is CASSQDLGHGYTF. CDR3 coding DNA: TGCGCCAGCAGCCAAGATCTCGGCCATGGCTACACCTTC.

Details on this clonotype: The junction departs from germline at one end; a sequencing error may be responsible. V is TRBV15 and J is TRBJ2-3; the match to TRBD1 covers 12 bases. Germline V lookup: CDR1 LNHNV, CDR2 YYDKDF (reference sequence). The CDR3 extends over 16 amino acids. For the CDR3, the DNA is TGTGCCTCCAGCGGAACCCGGGACAGGGGGCTCGGTACGCAGTATTTT. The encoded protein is CASSGTRDRGLGTQYF.

The CDR3 loop reads CASRLGGSNQPQHF. The CDR3 bases are TGTGCCAGCAGGTTAGGTGGGTCGAATCAGCCCCAGCATTTT. The chain carries TRBV28 and TRBJ1-5, with no clear D. The CDR3 totals 14 residues. Germline CDR1 reads MDHEN; CDR2 reads SYDVKM. Trimming removed 6 bases at V and 4 bases at J, with 13 bases between.

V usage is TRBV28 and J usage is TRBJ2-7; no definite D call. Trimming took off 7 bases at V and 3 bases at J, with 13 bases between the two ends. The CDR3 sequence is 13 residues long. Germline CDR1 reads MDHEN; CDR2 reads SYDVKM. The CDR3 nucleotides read TGTGCCAGCAAGTTCCGCCACTACTACGAGCAGTACTTC. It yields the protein CASKFRHYYEQYF.

The CDR3 spells CASSAGTASLYEQYF. The DNA for the CDR3 is TGTGCCAGCAGCGCCGGGACAGCTTCTCTTTACGAGCAGTACTTC. This chain connects TRBV7-9 to TRBJ2-7; 7 nucleotides line up with TRBD1. Germline CDR1 and CDR2: SEHNR and FQNEAQ (reference sequence). The CDR3 contains 15 residues. The trim removed 5 bases at V and 4 bases at J, leaving 11 bases unmatched.

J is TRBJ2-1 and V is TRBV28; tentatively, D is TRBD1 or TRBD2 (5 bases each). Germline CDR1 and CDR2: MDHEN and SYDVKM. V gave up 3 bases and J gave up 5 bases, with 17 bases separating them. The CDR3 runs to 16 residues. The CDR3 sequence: CASSLGVSSRDNEQFF. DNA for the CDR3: TGTGCCAGCAGTTTGGGGGTCTCCAGCCGTGACAATGAGCAGTTCTTC.

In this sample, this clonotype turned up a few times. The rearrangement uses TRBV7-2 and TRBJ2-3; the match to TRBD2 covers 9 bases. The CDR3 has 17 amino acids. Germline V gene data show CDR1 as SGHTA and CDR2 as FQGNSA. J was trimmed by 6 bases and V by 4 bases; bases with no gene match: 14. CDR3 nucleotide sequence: TGTGCCAGCAGCTCCTCCCCGCGGGGGGGCAGTGTGGATACGCAGTATTTT. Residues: CASSSSPRGGSVDTQYF.

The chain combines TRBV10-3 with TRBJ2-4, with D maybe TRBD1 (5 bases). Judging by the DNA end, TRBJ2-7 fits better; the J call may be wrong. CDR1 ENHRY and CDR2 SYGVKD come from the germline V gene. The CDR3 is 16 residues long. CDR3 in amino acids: CAISVIWTSQAYEQYF. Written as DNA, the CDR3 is TGTGCCATCAGTGTTATTTGGACATCTCAAGCTTACGAGCAGTACTTC.

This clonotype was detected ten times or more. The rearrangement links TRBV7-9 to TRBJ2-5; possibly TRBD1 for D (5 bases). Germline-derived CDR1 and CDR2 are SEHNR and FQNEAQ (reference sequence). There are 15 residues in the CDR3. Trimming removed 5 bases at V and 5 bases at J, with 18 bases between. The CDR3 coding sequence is TGTGCCAGCAGCCCCCAGGGATATGGTAGGGAGACCCAGTACTTC. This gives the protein CASSPQGYGRETQYF.